The source of this T cell receptor (beta chain) is a study of T cells in Graves' hyperthyroidism and ophthalmopathy. In this sample, this clonotype turned up many times. There were TCR beta CDR3 regions amplified from RNA transcripts. The TCR CDR3 first-round RT-PCR relied on the HTBI primer set. Each CDR3 protein is one row after TCRdb ran MiXCR on the multiplex PCR reads. This table has roughly 330,000 distinct CDR3 sequences, 15% to 20% appearing once. The CDR3 has 12 residues. The germline V and J ends were trimmed by 3 bases and 5 bases, with 8 bases remaining between them. CDR1 MDHEN and CDR2 SYDVKM come from the germline V gene.

This TCR derives from a man aged 30 to 45 with Graves' hyperthyroidism. The chain joins TRBV28 to TRBJ2-7; D not certain. The sequencing sample was made of blood. Here the CDR3 DNA reads TGTGCCAGCAGTTTTTCCCCCAACGAGCAGTACTTC. It codes for CASSFSPNEQYF.